This TCR beta chain was found in a study of follicular helper T cells after annual influenza vaccination. Study-level results: Most later recoveries of Day 7 ICOS+CD38+ clones were ICOS-CD38- cTfh. Successive annual vaccinations recalled a recurrent oligoclonal ICOS+CD38+ cTfh response with influenza-specific clonotypes.

This table comes from immunoSEQ multiplex PCR, and its TCRdb copy is limited to in-frame clones, with some not included. Of 5,600 or so clones listed, nearly 85% are singletons. The CDR3 runs 22 residues. V was clipped by 4 bases and J by 7 bases; unmatched bases: 27. Germline V gives CDR1 SNHLY, CDR2 FYNNEI. Time point reported: 2015-2016 season, pre-vaccination. Excluded were substance abuse, HIV/AIDS, active cancer, immunomodulatory drugs and active illness. A word on this clone: The antigen is undetermined.

The genes are TRBV2 and TRBJ2-1; 11 nucleotides align to TRBD2. The sequences come from CXCR5- memory CD4+ T cells sorted from blood, collected on the day of influenza vaccination. This sequence was found in an adult who received the influenza vaccine. The CDR3 coding sequence is TGTGCCAGCAGTGTTCGCGGCTTACTCGGGACTAGCGGTCGTCCGATTGATAATGAGCAGTTCTTC. Translated, it gives CASSVRGLLGTSGRPIDNEQFF. Drawing the rest from reference TRBV2 and TRBJ2-1, the complete variable domain is EPEVTQTPSHQVTQMGQEVILRCVPISNHLYFYWYRQILGQKVEFLVSFYNNEISEKSEIFDDQFSVERPDGSNFTLKIRSTKLEDSAMYFCASSVRGLLGTSGRPIDNEQFFGPGTRLTVL.